The clone carrying this T cell receptor (beta chain) was found a few times. Its antigen is as yet unknown. This sample is part of a study of cytomegalovirus exposure and HLA in healthy donors. Overall study results and limits: There were some 150 TCR beta chains listed as cytomegalovirus-associated.

Trimming took 5 bases from V and 1 from J, leaving 15 bases between them. The CDR3 totals 16 residues. CDR1 and CDR2 from the germline V gene are SQVTM and ANQGSEA. Researchers ran the PCR with 60 Vbeta and 13 Jbeta primers. Assay used: immunoSEQ multiplex PCR; TCRdb lists only in-frame clones, some missing. The repertoire has about 90,000 clones, roughly 73% of them found once; the top ten carry 2% to 2.5%. This clonotype was obtained from a boy aged 5-17 years in good health and CMV-seronegative. The sequenced material came from PBMCs. The V gene is TRBV29-1, the J gene TRBJ2-6, with D perhaps matching TRBD1 (8 bases). The CDR3 coding sequence is TGCAGCGTTCCCGGACAGGGAGGGTCTGGGGCCAACGTCCTGACTTTC. It codes for CSVPGQGGSGANVLTF.